This TCR beta chain was sequenced in a study of blood T cells in healthy people across ages. Regarding the study as a whole: Versus aged donors, long-lived donors had higher diversity and more naive CD4+ cells. Older age coincided with a roughly linear decline in TCR beta diversity per million T cells.

For the second PCR, which ran for about 7 to 11 cycles, a sample-barcoded 5' primer and a J-beta primer mix were used. All samples yielded 3 million or more CDR3-containing paired-end reads. Each CDR3 protein gets one entry after TCRdb re-called the 5' RACE reads with MiXCR. This sample has 1.5 million to 2 million distinct CDR3 sequences, with 30% to 40% found just once. PBMCs were isolated at a quantity of at least 7 million per sample. The CDR3 consists of 11 residues. CDR1 SEHNR and CDR2 FQNEAQ come from the germline V gene (reference sequence). Trimming cost V 5 bases and J 11 bases; bases outside gene matches: 3. Concerning this clonotype: What it recognizes is unknown.

This receptor was obtained from a woman in her 30s in good health. The chain couples TRBV7-9 to TRBJ1-3; 7 nucleotides align to TRBD1. The sequencing input was blood. CDR3 in DNA: TGTGCCAGCAGCCGACAGGGCCCCATATATTTT. It translates to CASSRQGPIYF.